This T cell receptor beta chain was obtained from a study of PD-L1 blockade in urothelial cancer. Assay: immunoSEQ multiplex PCR; the TCRdb copy retains only in-frame clones and omits some. Seen here are about 88,000 clones, roughly 90% observed once, and the top ten hold approximately 10%. With V trimmed by 4 bases and J by 11 bases, 5 bases remained unmatched. Germline loops: CDR1 MNHEY, CDR2 SVGAGI. This CDR3 has 12 residues. This chain joins TRBV6-5 and TRBJ2-1, with 7 bases lining up with TRBD2. The TCR sequence derives from a man in his sixties with urothelial cancer. Source: PBMCs, taken around atezolizumab (anti-PD-L1) treatment. Here the CDR3 reads CASSSGGGKQFF. The CDR3 DNA sequence: TGTGCCAGCAGTTCGGGGGGAGGTAAGCAGTTCTTC.